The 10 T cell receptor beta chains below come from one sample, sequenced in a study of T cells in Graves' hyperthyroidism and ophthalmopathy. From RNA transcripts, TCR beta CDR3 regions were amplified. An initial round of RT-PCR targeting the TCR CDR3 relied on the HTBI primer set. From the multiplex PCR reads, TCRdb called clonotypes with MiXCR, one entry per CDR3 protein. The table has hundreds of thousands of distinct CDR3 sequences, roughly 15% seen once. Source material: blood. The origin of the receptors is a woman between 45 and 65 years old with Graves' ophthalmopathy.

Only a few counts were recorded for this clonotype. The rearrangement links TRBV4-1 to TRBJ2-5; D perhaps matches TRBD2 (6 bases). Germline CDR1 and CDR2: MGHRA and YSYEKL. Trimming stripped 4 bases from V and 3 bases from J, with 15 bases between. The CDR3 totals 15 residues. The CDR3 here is CASSRRDGGKETQYF. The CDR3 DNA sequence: TGCGCCAGCAGCCGGCGGGACGGCGGGAAAGAGACCCAGTACTTC.

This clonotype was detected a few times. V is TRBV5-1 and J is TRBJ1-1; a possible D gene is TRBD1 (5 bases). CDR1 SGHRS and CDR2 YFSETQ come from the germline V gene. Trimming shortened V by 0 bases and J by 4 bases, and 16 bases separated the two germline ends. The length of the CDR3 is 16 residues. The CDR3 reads CASSLVTRGAATEAFF. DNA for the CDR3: TGCGCCAGCAGCTTGGTGACACGGGGCGCGGCCACTGAAGCTTTCTTT. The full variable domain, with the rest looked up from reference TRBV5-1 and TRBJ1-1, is KAGVTQTPRYLIKTRGQQVTLSCSPISGHRSVSWYQQTPGQGLQFLFEYFSETQRNKGNFPGRFSGRQFSNSRSEMNVSTLELGDSALYLCASSLVTRGAATEAFFGQGTRLTVV.

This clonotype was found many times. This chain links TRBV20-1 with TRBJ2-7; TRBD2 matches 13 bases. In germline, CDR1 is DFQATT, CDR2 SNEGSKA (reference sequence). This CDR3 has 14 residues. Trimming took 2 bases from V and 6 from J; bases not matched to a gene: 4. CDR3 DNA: TGCAGTGCTAGATCGGGACTAGCGGGAATCGAGCAGTACTTC. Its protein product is CSARSGLAGIEQYF.

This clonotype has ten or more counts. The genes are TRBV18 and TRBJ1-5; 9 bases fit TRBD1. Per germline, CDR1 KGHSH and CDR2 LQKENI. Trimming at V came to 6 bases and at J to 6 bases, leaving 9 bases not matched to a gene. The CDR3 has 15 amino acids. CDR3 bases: TGTGCCAGCTCTTTTCGGGACAGGGTGGTTCAGCCCCAGCATTTT. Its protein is CASSFRDRVVQPQHF.

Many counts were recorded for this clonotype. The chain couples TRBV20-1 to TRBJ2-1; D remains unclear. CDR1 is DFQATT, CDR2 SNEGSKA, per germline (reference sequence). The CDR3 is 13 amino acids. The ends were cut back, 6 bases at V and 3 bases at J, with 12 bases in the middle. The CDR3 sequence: CSAMVQNYNEQFF. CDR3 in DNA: TGCAGTGCCATGGTGCAAAACTACAATGAGCAGTTCTTC.

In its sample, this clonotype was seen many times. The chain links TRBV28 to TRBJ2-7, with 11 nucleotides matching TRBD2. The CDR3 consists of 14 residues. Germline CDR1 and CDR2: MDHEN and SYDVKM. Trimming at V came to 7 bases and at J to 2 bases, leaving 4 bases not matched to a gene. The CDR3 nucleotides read TGTGCCAGCACCAAACTAGCGGGAGCCTACGAGCAGTACTTC. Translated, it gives CASTKLAGAYEQYF.

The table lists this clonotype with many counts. CDR3 region: CSARDWTSGTLEQYF. DNA for the CDR3: TGCAGTGCTAGAGATTGGACTAGCGGGACGCTCGAGCAGTACTTC. The rearrangement links TRBV20-1 to TRBJ2-7; 12 nucleotides line up with TRBD2. The length of the CDR3 is 15 residues. The V gene's germline CDR1 is DFQATT and CDR2 SNEGSKA (reference sequence). With V trimmed by 0 bases and J by 6 bases, 6 bases remained unmatched.

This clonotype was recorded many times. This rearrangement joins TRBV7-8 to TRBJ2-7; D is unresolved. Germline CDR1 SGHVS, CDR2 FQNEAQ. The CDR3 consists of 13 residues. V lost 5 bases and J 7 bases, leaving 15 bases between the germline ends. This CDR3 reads CASSLGSLGEQYF. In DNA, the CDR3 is TGTGCCAGCAGCCTCGGGTCCCTGGGAGAGCAGTACTTC.

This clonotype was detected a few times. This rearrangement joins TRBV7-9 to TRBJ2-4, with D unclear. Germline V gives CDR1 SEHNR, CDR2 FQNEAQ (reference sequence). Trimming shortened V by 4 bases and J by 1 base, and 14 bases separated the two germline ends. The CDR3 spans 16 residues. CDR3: CASSSSSGAAKNIQYF. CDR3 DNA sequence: TGTGCCAGCAGCTCCTCCTCAGGAGCTGCCAAAAACATTCAGTACTTC.

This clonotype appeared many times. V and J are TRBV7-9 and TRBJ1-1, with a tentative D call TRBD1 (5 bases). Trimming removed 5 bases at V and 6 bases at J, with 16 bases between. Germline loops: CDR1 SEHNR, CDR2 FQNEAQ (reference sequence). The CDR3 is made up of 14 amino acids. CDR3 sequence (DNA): TGTGCCAGCAGCCACCAGAATCTAGGGGCTGAAGCTTTCTTT. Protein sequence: CASSHQNLGAEAFF.